This T cell receptor beta chain was profiled in a study of cytomegalovirus exposure and HLA in healthy donors. 60 Vbeta and 13 Jbeta primers were used in PCR. The repertoire was sequenced with immunoSEQ multiplex PCR; TCRdb's copy has only in-frame clones and lacks some. Of about 140,000 clones listed, 82% were seen once; the top ten hold about 1.5%. This clone was seen only once. Sequenced input: PBMCs. The clonotype originates from a man in his thirties or forties in good health and CMV-seropositive.

CDR3 amino acids: CASSYATSANTDTQYF. The CDR3 bases are TGCGCCAGCAGTTACGCGACTAGCGCAAACACAGATACGCAGTATTTT. This chain connects TRBV10-2 to TRBJ2-3, with 8 bases lining up with TRBD2. CDR3 size: 16 residues. Germline CDR1 and CDR2: WSHSY and SAAADI. The V segment lost 5 bases and the J segment 2 bases; nucleotides outside the gene matches: 9.